A selection of T cell receptor beta chains follows, all from one sample in a study of regulatory dendritic cells for organ transplantation. Only in-frame clones appear in the TCRdb table, and some are missing; sequencing was by immunoSEQ multiplex PCR. The sample yields around 4,000 clones, less than 80% seen once. No cognate antigen is known for these TCRs. The specimen sequenced was memory CD8+ T cells from blood cultured with dendritic cells. The receptors were sampled from a human donor in good health. The CDR3 runs from the conserved cysteine through the conserved F or W. A D gene is named only where the DNA matches it firmly. Clone sizes are given selectively: once, few, many, or a class where the clone is expanded.

cdr3_nt cdr3_aa v_call d_call clone_size j_call
TGCAGCGTGTGGACTAGCGGCGCTGAACGAGAGACCCAGTACTTC CSVWTSGAERETQYF TRBV29-1 TRBD2 NA TRBJ2-5
TGTGCCAGCAGCTCCTTGACAGGCCCTTCCTACGAGCAGTACTTC CASSSLTGPSYEQYF TRBV7-6 NA NA TRBJ2-7
TGTGCCAGCAGCCACGCCCTAATACTAGCGGGGGGGCTCACAGATACGCAGTATTTT CASSHALILAGGLTDTQYF TRBV4-2 TRBD2 NA TRBJ2-3
TGTGCCAGCAGTGGTAACATGAACACTGAAGCTTTCTTT CASSGNMNTEAFF TRBV6-1 NA NA TRBJ1-1
TGTGCCAGCAGTTACGTCGACAGGGAAACTAACTATGGCTACACCTTC CASSYVDRETNYGYTF TRBV6-6 TRBD1 NA TRBJ1-2
TGCGCCAGCAGCTTGTTAGGACCCTCTAGCATGAACACTGAAGCTTTCTTT CASSLLGPSSMNTEAFF TRBV5-1 NA NA TRBJ1-1
TGTGCCAGCAGCCCCAAAGGGGGCAACGAGGGGGATGAGCAGTTCTTC CASSPKGGNEGDEQFF TRBV4-2 TRBD1 NA TRBJ2-1
TGTGCCAGCAGCTTAGGAAGTCAGCCCCAGCATTTT CASSLGSQPQHF TRBV7-9 NA few TRBJ1-5
TGTGCCAGCAGTTTATTCGGGGCGGACCGGGAGTTCTTC CASSLFGADREFF TRBV27 NA NA TRBJ2-1
TGTGCCAGCAGCTCCCCGGGACAGGGGCTCTACGAGCAGTACTTC CASSSPGQGLYEQYF TRBV5-4 TRBD1 NA TRBJ2-7
TGTGCCAGCAGCCGTCACTACGAGCAGTACTTC CASSRHYEQYF TRBV14 NA few TRBJ2-7
TGCGCCAGCAGCCTGGGAGACAGGACTGAAGCTTTCTTT CASSLGDRTEAFF TRBV4-1 NA few TRBJ1-1
TGTGCCAGCAGCCCCCGGGATCTTTCCTACGAGCAGTACTTC CASSPRDLSYEQYF TRBV7-9 NA NA TRBJ2-7
TGTGCCAGCAGTGACTCGACAGGGGGCGGCTACACCTTC CASSDSTGGGYTF TRBV6-4 TRBD1 NA TRBJ1-2
TGCAGCGTGGCCGGGACTAGCGTGGAGACCCAGTACTTC CSVAGTSVETQYF TRBV29-1 TRBD2 NA TRBJ2-5
TGTGCCAGCGAGGGGGTAATAAAGACGGACGCAATCTCCGTCAAGCAGTACTTC CASEGVIKTDAISVKQYF TRBV2 NA NA TRBJ2-7
TGTGCCAGCAGCTTAGTCACAGGTGCTGAAGCTTTCTTT CASSLVTGAEAFF TRBV11-2 NA NA TRBJ1-1
TGTGCCAGCGGGGCGGCGGATATTAATGAGCAGTTCTTC CASGAADINEQFF TRBV6-5 NA NA TRBJ2-1
TGTGCCAGCAGTTTAGGGCCAGGGCTGAATTCACCCCTCCACTTT CASSLGPGLNSPLHF TRBV27 NA NA TRBJ1-6
TGTGCCAGAGAGACAGGGGATGGGGAGACCCAGTACTTC CARETGDGETQYF TRBV2 TRBD1 NA TRBJ2-5
TGTGCCAGCAGTTTGGGGGGCCTGGTCTACGAGCAGTACTTC CASSLGGLVYEQYF TRBV28 NA NA TRBJ2-7
TGTGCCAGCAGTTTATACGGGGGTCAGGGCTACACCTTC CASSLYGGQGYTF TRBV27 NA few TRBJ1-2
TGCGCCAGCATGGACAGGCATACATCTGGAAACACCATATATTTT CASMDRHTSGNTIYF TRBV4-1 TRBD1 NA TRBJ1-3
TGTGCCAGCAACGGCGGACCGGGACAGGGAAAGGACGAGCAGTACTTC CASNGGPGQGKDEQYF TRBV2 TRBD1 few TRBJ2-7
TGTGCCAGCAGTTTTACACTGTGGGCCTACAATGAGCAGTTCTTC CASSFTLWAYNEQFF TRBV27 NA NA TRBJ2-1
TGTGCCGTCTTACCGCTAGCGGGAGGAGGGTACGAGCAGTACTTC CAVLPLAGGGYEQYF TRBV6-1 TRBD2 NA TRBJ2-7
TGTGCCAGCAGTATTAGCGGGAGAGCGGATGAGCAGTTCTTC CASSISGRADEQFF TRBV9 TRBD2 NA TRBJ2-1
TGCGCCAGCAGCCAAGGGGTAACATCGTCTGGCTACACCTTC CASSQGVTSSGYTF TRBV4-3 NA NA TRBJ1-2